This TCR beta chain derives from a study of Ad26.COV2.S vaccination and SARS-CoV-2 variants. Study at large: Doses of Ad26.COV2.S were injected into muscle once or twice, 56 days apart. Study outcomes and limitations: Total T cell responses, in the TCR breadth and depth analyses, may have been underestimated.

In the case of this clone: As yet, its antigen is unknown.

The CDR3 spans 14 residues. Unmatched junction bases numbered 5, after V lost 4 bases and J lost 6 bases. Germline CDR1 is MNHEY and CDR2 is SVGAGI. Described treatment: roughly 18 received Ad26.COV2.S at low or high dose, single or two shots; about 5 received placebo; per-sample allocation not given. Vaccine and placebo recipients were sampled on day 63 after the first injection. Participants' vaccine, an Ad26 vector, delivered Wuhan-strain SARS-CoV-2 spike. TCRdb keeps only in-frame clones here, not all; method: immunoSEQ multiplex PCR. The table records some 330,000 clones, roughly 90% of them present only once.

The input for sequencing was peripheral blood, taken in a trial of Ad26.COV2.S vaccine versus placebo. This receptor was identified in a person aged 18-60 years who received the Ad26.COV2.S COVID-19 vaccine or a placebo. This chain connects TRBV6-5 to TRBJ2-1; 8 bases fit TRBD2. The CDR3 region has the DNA TGTGCCAGCAGTTCGGGGGGGCCGGTCAATGAGCAGTTCTTC. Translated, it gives CASSSGGPVNEQFF.